Each of the 29 T cell receptor beta chains below was sequenced from the same sample in a study of T cells in localized non-small cell lung cancer. The assay was immunoSEQ multiplex PCR, and TCRdb's table has in-frame clones only and misses some. The repertoire holds roughly 70,000 clones, about 86% seen once, with 21% in the top ten. The source was peripheral blood, collected before any cancer treatment. These receptors were taken from a male donor aged 60 or over with stage III squamous cell lung carcinoma.

This chain joins TRBV10-3 and TRBJ2-3; 13 nucleotides match TRBD2. The germline V gene encodes CDR1 ENHRY and CDR2 SYGVKD. This CDR3 is 18 amino acids long. The V segment lost 0 bases and the J segment 0 bases; nucleotides outside the gene matches: 3. The CDR3 reads CAISESTSGGASTDTQYF. Here the CDR3 DNA reads TGTGCCATCAGTGAGTCTACTAGCGGGGGGGCAAGCACAGATACGCAGTATTTT.

This chain links TRBV11-3 with TRBJ2-2; 10 positions agree with TRBD1. This CDR3 is built from 16 residues. With V trimmed by 5 bases and J by 6 bases, 9 bases remained unmatched. CDR1 SGHNT and CDR2 YENEEA come from the germline V gene. The CDR3 here is CASSRSPGTGAGELFF. CDR3 bases: TGTGCCAGCAGCCGTTCCCCCGGGACAGGGGCCGGGGAGCTGTTTTTT. The complete variable domain, with remaining parts taken from reference TRBV11-3 and TRBJ2-2, reads EAGVVQSPRYKIIEKKQPVAFWCNPISGHNTLYWYLQNLGQGPELLIRYENEEAVDDSQLPKDRFSAERLKGVDSTLKIQPAELGDSAVYLCASSRSPGTGAGELFFGEGSRLTVL.

V and J are TRBV5-1 and TRBJ2-5, with D possibly being TRBD1 (5 bases). V lost 3 bases and J 1 base, leaving 10 bases between the germline ends. This CDR3 is 14 amino acids long. Germline-derived CDR1 and CDR2 are SGHRS and YFSETQ. CDR3 in DNA: TGCGCCAGCAGCTCCCAGGGTGCCCAAGAGACCCAGTACTTC. Protein: CASSSQGAQETQYF.

This clone was recorded only once. V usage is TRBV2 and J usage is TRBJ2-7; D possibly uses TRBD1 or TRBD2 (5 bases each). The CDR3 spans 14 residues. V lost 6 bases to trimming and J lost 5 bases, with 17 bases between them. Germline V gene lookup returns CDR1 SNHLY and CDR2 FYNNEI. This chain's CDR3 is CASRLRDDPHEQYF. DNA for the CDR3: TGTGCCAGCAGGTTAAGGGACGATCCCCACGAGCAGTACTTC.

The chain has TRBV18 and TRBJ2-1; tentative D call: TRBD1 (6 bases). V was trimmed by 6 bases and J by 7 bases, leaving 25 bases between them. CDR1 KGHSH and CDR2 LQKENI come from the germline V gene. CDR3 length: 17 amino acids. The CDR3 bases are TGTGCCAGCTCCCGAGCCAGTTTGGCAGGGGCTGCAAATGAGCAGTTCTTC. This translates into CASSRASLAGAANEQFF. The full variable domain, its missing parts supplied by reference TRBV18 and TRBJ2-1, is NAGVMQNPRHLVRRRGQEARLRCSPMKGHSHVYWYRQLPEEGLKFMVYLQKENIIDESGMPKERFSAEFPKEGPSILRIQQVVRGDSAAYFCASSRASLAGAANEQFFGPGTRLTVL.

This clone was seen many times. The chain couples TRBV14 to TRBJ2-1; a weak D match, TRBD1 (6 bases). Looked up from germline, CDR1 is SGHDN and CDR2 is FVKESK. Trimming removed 3 bases from V and 1 base from J, with 13 bases in between. The CDR3 contains 16 residues. This chain's CDR3 is CASSHTRGRSYNEQFF. The CDR3 nucleotides are TGTGCCAGCAGCCACACCAGGGGTCGTTCCTACAATGAGCAGTTCTTC.

The V call is TRBV10-3, the J call TRBJ1-1; D call uncertain. The V end was cut by 6 bases, the J end by 3 bases, with 11 bases between. Germline CDR1 reads ENHRY; CDR2 reads SYGVKD. This CDR3 has 13 amino acids. The CDR3, as DNA: TGTGCCATCAGGTTCGGAGGGTACACTGAAGCTTTCTTT. This codes for CAIRFGGYTEAFF.

This chain joins TRBV19 and TRBJ1-4; TRBD1 matches at 7 bases. Germline CDR1 reads LNHDA; CDR2 reads SQIVND (reference sequence). V lost 3 bases, J lost 8 bases, and 6 bases stayed unmatched. The CDR3 runs to 14 residues. Here the CDR3 reads CASSMGLTGEKLFF. The CDR3 nucleotides read TGTGCCAGTAGTATGGGCCTGACAGGGGAAAAACTGTTTTTT.

The chain links TRBV4-1 to TRBJ1-4; D not certain. Trimming shortened V by 3 bases and J by 4 bases, and 9 bases separated the two germline ends. The CDR3 is made up of 14 amino acids. Germline loops: CDR1 MGHRA, CDR2 YSYEKL. In nucleotides, the CDR3 is TGCGCCAGCAGCCACGGCGGATTTAATGAAAAACTGTTTTTT. Protein product: CASSHGGFNEKLFF.

The CDR3 region has the DNA TGCGCCAGCAGCCAAGATAATGGAGGGGTGGTAGCGGGGGTCGGGTATGAGCAGTTCTTC. Translating it yields CASSQDNGGVVAGVGYEQFF. This chain joins TRBV4-3 and TRBJ2-1; TRBD2 matches 9 bases. The germline V gene encodes CDR1 LGHNA and CDR2 YSLEER. V shed 0 bases and J 8 bases; nucleotides not matched to a gene: 20. The CDR3 is 20 amino acids.

The J gene is TRBJ2-2, the V gene TRBV19; TRBD1 matches 8 bases. The CDR3 length is 15 residues. CDR1 LNHDA and CDR2 SQIVND come from the germline V gene (reference sequence). V shed 7 bases, J shed 6 bases, and the junction held 10 bases outside the gene matches. The CDR3, as DNA: TGTGCCAGTACTCCCGGACAGGGTAGGGCCGGGGAGCTGTTTTTT. Amino acids: CASTPGQGRAGELFF. The full variable domain, with the rest looked up from reference TRBV19 and TRBJ2-2, is DGGITQSPKYLFRKEGQNVTLSCEQNLNHDAMYWYRQDPGQGLRLIYYSQIVNDFQKGDIAEGYSVSREKKESFPLTVTSAQKNPTAFYLCASTPGQGRAGELFFGEGSRLTVL.

The V gene is TRBV5-6, the J gene TRBJ2-5; D is unresolved. Germline values: CDR1 SGHDT, CDR2 YYEEEE. Trimming took 0 bases from V and 6 from J, leaving 6 bases between them. The length of the CDR3 is 12 residues. This chain's CDR3 is CASSLELKTQYF. In DNA form, the CDR3 reads TGTGCCAGCAGCTTGGAGTTGAAGACCCAGTACTTC.

The genes are TRBV19 and TRBJ1-6; D ambiguous. The CDR3 runs 13 residues. Germline CDR1 and CDR2: LNHDA and SQIVND (reference sequence). V was trimmed by 3 bases and J by 11 bases, leaving 11 bases between them. The CDR3 DNA sequence: TGTGCCAGTAGTATCTCCCCCGGGGCACCCCTCCACTTT. Protein product: CASSISPGAPLHF. Drawing the rest from reference TRBV19 and TRBJ1-6, the complete variable domain is DGGITQSPKYLFRKEGQNVTLSCEQNLNHDAMYWYRQDPGQGLRLIYYSQIVNDFQKGDIAEGYSVSREKKESFPLTVTSAQKNPTAFYLCASSISPGAPLHFGNGTRLTVT.

This chain uses TRBV6-5 with TRBJ1-3; no clear D gene. The germline CDR1 and CDR2 sequences are MNHEY and SVGAGI. Trimming left V 4 bases short and J 2 bases short, with 15 bases between. The CDR3 is 16 residues long. CDR3 sequence (DNA): TGTGCCAGCAGTTTGGCTTTGACGGGAACTGGAAACACCATATATTTT. Translation gives CASSLALTGTGNTIYF.

The sample holds a few counts of this clone. The rearrangement uses TRBV5-4 and TRBJ1-2; D is ambiguous. CDR3 length equals 16 residues. The V and J ends lost 2 bases and 2 bases respectively, with 16 bases between them. From germline, CDR1 is SGHNT and CDR2 YYREEE (reference sequence). The chain's CDR3 is CASSLTGSRRNYGYTF. Here the CDR3 DNA reads TGTGCCAGCAGCTTAACCGGGAGCAGGAGGAACTATGGCTACACCTTC.

The V gene is TRBV18, the J gene TRBJ1-5, with D tentatively TRBD1 (6 bases). The V end lost 1 base, the J end lost 10 bases, and 14 bases lay between the germline ends. The germline V gene encodes CDR1 KGHSH and CDR2 LQKENI. The CDR3 sequence is 14 residues long. Here the CDR3 reads CASSPRGPAFPQHF. DNA of the CDR3: TGTGCCAGCTCACCACGGGGGCCAGCCTTTCCCCAGCATTTT.

This clone was recorded many times. The chain couples TRBV18 to TRBJ2-4; D might be TRBD2 (5 bases). Trimming pared 1 base from V and 0 bases from J, leaving 13 bases between. The CDR3 totals 17 residues. The germline CDR1 and CDR2 sequences are KGHSH and LQKENI. The CDR3, as DNA: TGTGCCAGCTCACCACGTAATAGCGAACTAGCCAAAAACATTCAGTACTTC. Translated, it gives CASSPRNSELAKNIQYF.

This chain connects TRBV28 to TRBJ2-7, with 9 bases fitting TRBD1. The germline V gene has CDR1 MDHEN and CDR2 SYDVKM. The V segment lost 2 bases and the J segment 4 bases; nucleotides outside the gene matches: 6. The CDR3 is 15 residues long. As DNA, the CDR3 is TGTGCCAGCAGTTTAGGTGGGGGACAGGGTTACGAGCAGTACGTC. Its protein product is CASSLGGGQGYEQYV.

The chain has TRBV10-3 and TRBJ2-3; perhaps TRBD1 as D (5 bases). V shed 2 bases and J shed 2 bases, with 14 bases lying between them. From germline, CDR1 is ENHRY and CDR2 SYGVKD. The CDR3 covers 16 residues. The DNA for the CDR3 is TGTGCCATCAGTGAGGCGACGACAGAAGTCACAGATACGCAGTATTTT. This translates into CAISEATTEVTDTQYF.

The V call is TRBV4-1, the J call TRBJ1-2; D not certain. Trimming removed 2 bases at V and 0 bases at J, with 13 bases between. The CDR3 is made up of 16 amino acids. The germline V gene encodes CDR1 MGHRA and CDR2 YSYEKL. DNA of the CDR3: TGCGCCAGCAGCCAACCCCGGACTGGCCCTAACTATGGCTACACCTTC. Protein: CASSQPRTGPNYGYTF.

The V gene is TRBV5-1, the J gene TRBJ2-7; 12 bases are shared with TRBD2. Germline lookup yields CDR1 SGHRS and CDR2 YFSETQ. The CDR3 sequence is 15 residues long. V dropped 0 bases and J dropped 4; count of bases not matched to a gene: 2. CDR3 amino acids: CASSLELAGGYEQYF. CDR3 nucleotide sequence: TGCGCCAGCAGCTTGGAACTAGCGGGGGGATACGAGCAGTACTTC.

V and J are TRBV19 and TRBJ1-2, with D tentatively TRBD1 (6 bases). Trimming cost V 5 bases and J 4 bases, with 14 bases left between them. Germline lookup yields CDR1 LNHDA and CDR2 SQIVND (reference sequence). The CDR3 consists of 14 residues. The DNA of the CDR3 is TGTGCCAGTAGTCAAGCGGGGGCCGTCTATGGCTACACCTTC. It encodes CASSQAGAVYGYTF.

The chain has TRBV6-5 and TRBJ2-1; D is possibly TRBD1 or TRBD2 (6 bases each). V dropped 1 base and J dropped 9 bases, with 10 bases sitting between them. The CDR3 totals 13 residues. CDR1 MNHEY and CDR2 SVGAGI come from the germline V gene. CDR3 sequence: CASSYLQGGEQFF. CDR3 bases: TGTGCCAGCAGTTACTTACAGGGAGGTGAGCAGTTCTTC.

The V call is TRBV9, the J call TRBJ1-6; D not resolved. The CDR3 runs 14 residues. Germline loops: CDR1 SGDLS, CDR2 YYNGEE. Trimming left V 2 bases short and J 9 bases short, with 12 bases between. For the CDR3, the DNA is TGTGCCAGCAGCGTCGTGGCCAGCCGTTCACCCCTCCACTTT. Its protein product is CASSVVASRSPLHF.

Remarks on this clone: Its ends do not fully match the called genes, so a read error is possible. The V and J genes are TRBV7-7 and TRBJ2-2; the match to TRBD2 covers 14 bases. The CDR3 spans 17 residues. CDR1 and CDR2 from the germline V gene are SSHAT and FNYEAQ (reference sequence). For the CDR3, the DNA is TGTGCTAGCAGCCTCCGGACTAGCGGGGGGTACACCGGGGAGCTGTTTTTT. Protein: CASSLRTSGGYTGELFF.

The rearrangement links TRBV2 to TRBJ1-1; D is possibly TRBD1 (5 bases). The germline V gene encodes CDR1 SNHLY and CDR2 FYNNEI. Trimming shortened V by 2 bases and J by 1 base, and 8 bases separated the two germline ends. The CDR3 runs to 14 residues. CDR3 in amino acids: CASSEWGTNTEAFF. CDR3 in DNA: TGTGCCAGCAGTGAATGGGGCACGAACACTGAAGCTTTCTTT.

In DNA, the CDR3 is TGCGCCAGCAGCCCCTTGGGGCGAACATCTAGCACAGATACGCAGTATTTT. This translates into CASSPLGRTSSTDTQYF. This chain connects TRBV4-1 to TRBJ2-3; TRBD1 might be the D (5 bases). The germline V gene has CDR1 MGHRA and CDR2 YSYEKL. V lost 4 bases and J lost 0, with 17 bases in between. The CDR3 spans 17 residues.

The chain couples TRBV6-6 to TRBJ1-3; D is unclear. This CDR3 is built from 14 residues. Germline V CDR1 and CDR2: MNHNY, SVGAGI (reference sequence). With 8 bases removed from V and 4 bases from J, the gap between germline ends came to 15 bases. The chain's CDR3 is CASGVAGSGNTIYF. The CDR3 nucleotides are TGTGCCAGCGGGGTCGCGGGTTCAGGAAACACCATATATTTT.

J is TRBJ2-7 and V is TRBV18; D could derive from TRBD1 or TRBD2 (5 bases each). From germline, CDR1 is KGHSH and CDR2 LQKENI. The CDR3 extends over 13 amino acids. Trimming shortened V by 3 bases and J by 6 bases, and 12 bases separated the two germline ends. CDR3 DNA: TGTGCCAGCTCACCCGATCCGAGGGGCGAGCAGTACGTC. Translation: CASSPDPRGEQYV.